This is a list of T cell receptor beta chains from one sample in a study of blood T cell repertoires in COVID-19. TCRdb's copy holds only in-frame clones and misses some; the assay was immunoSEQ multiplex PCR. The repertoire holds about 490,000 clones, with 80% to 90% as singletons. The specimen was peripheral blood. The receptors derive from a human donor in a cohort sampled during active COVID-19. The CDR3 runs from the conserved cysteine through the conserved F or W. The D gene is left open where the match is weak. Expanded clones are given a class, and other clones once, few, many or no size at all.

size: .; V: TRBV9; J: TRBJ2-5; length: 12; D: .; CDR3: CASSVEIGTQYF; DNA: TGTGCCAGCAGCGTAGAGATCGGGACCCAGTACTTC
size: .; V: TRBV19; J: TRBJ2-4; length: 13; D: .; CDR3: CASSIEGRGIQYF; DNA: TGTGCCAGTAGTATAGAGGGCCGGGGCATTCAGTACTTC
size: .; V: TRBV5-4; J: TRBJ2-1; length: 15; D: TRBD2; CDR3: CASSMDASGNNEQFF; DNA: TGTGCCAGCAGTATGGATGCTAGCGGGAACAATGAGCAGTTCTTC
size: .; V: TRBV6-5; J: TRBJ2-1; length: 15; D: TRBD1; CDR3: CASRAGQGIYNEQFF; DNA: TGTGCCAGCAGAGCGGGACAGGGAATCTACAATGAGCAGTTCTTC
size: .; V: TRBV20-1; J: TRBJ2-7; length: 15; D: TRBD2; CDR3: CSASPGLAGTYEQYF; DNA: TGCAGTGCTAGTCCCGGACTAGCGGGGACCTACGAGCAGTACTTC
size: .; V: TRBV5-4; J: TRBJ2-1; length: 15; D: .; CDR3: CASSPVAPSYNEQFF; DNA: TGTGCCAGCAGCCCCGTAGCGCCCTCCTACAATGAGCAGTTCTTC
size: once; V: TRBV6-5; J: TRBJ2-3; length: 14; D: TRBD2; CDR3: CASSRSGRTDTQYF; DNA: TGTGCCAGCAGCCGAAGCGGGAGGACAGATACGCAGTATTTT
size: .; V: TRBV29-1; J: TRBJ1-1; length: 13; D: TRBD1; CDR3: CSASTGGNTEAFF; DNA: TGCAGCGCTTCTACAGGGGGTAACACTGAAGCTTTCTTT
size: .; V: TRBV6-5; J: TRBJ1-2; length: 13; D: TRBD1; CDR3: CASHRTGNDGYTF; DNA: TGTGCCAGCCACCGGACAGGGAATGATGGCTACACCTTC
size: .; V: TRBV7-2; J: TRBJ1-1; length: 14; D: .; CDR3: CASSNGAQNTEAFF; DNA: TGTGCCAGCAGCAACGGAGCCCAGAACACTGAAGCTTTCTTT
size: .; V: TRBV6-5; J: TRBJ1-5; length: 16; D: .; CDR3: CASSYSSDYSNQPQHF; DNA: TGTGCCAGCAGTTACTCGTCAGACTATAGCAATCAGCCCCAGCATTTT
size: .; V: TRBV5-4; J: TRBJ2-2; length: 16; D: TRBD2; CDR3: CASSLGTSGITGELFF; DNA: TGTGCCAGCAGCTTGGGGACTAGCGGAATCACCGGGGAGCTGTTTTTT
size: .; V: TRBV6-5; J: TRBJ1-1; length: 14; D: TRBD1; CDR3: CAGRSPTGADEAFF; DNA: TGTGCCGGTCGATCTCCTACAGGGGCCGATGAAGCTTTCTTT
size: .; V: TRBV7-3; J: TRBJ2-1; length: 16; D: TRBD2; CDR3: CASSRNAGGTYNEQFF; DNA: TGTGCCAGCAGCCGCAACGCGGGAGGGACCTACAATGAGCAGTTCTTC
size: many; V: TRBV18; J: TRBJ1-3; length: 14; D: TRBD1; CDR3: CASSPRDRVDTIYF; DNA: TGTGCCAGCTCACCTCGCGACAGGGTTGACACCATATATTTT
size: .; V: TRBV27; J: TRBJ2-3; length: 13; D: .; CDR3: CASSFLLRDTQYF; DNA: TGTGCCAGCAGTTTCTTGTTGAGGGATACGCAGTATTTT
size: .; V: TRBV19; J: TRBJ1-2; length: 13; D: .; CDR3: CASSDQRHYGYTF; DNA: TGTGCCAGTAGTGATCAGCGTCACTATGGCTACACCTTC
size: .; V: TRBV3-1/TRBV3-2; J: TRBJ1-5; length: 14; D: .; CDR3: CASSQGQEGQPQHF; DNA: TGTGCCAGCAGCCAGGGTCAGGAGGGGCAGCCCCAGCATTTT
size: .; V: TRBV5-1; J: TRBJ2-1; length: 15; D: TRBD1; CDR3: CASSPRTGSYNEQFF; DNA: TGCGCCAGCAGCCCTCGGACAGGGTCGTACAATGAGCAGTTCTTC
size: .; V: TRBV18; J: TRBJ2-1; length: 16; D: .; CDR3: CASSLLHKREYNEQFF; DNA: TGTGCCAGCTCACTACTTCACAAGAGGGAGTACAATGAGCAGTTCTTC
size: .; V: TRBV27; J: TRBJ2-1; length: 14; D: TRBD2; CDR3: CASQAGGLTNEQFF; DNA: TGTGCCAGTCAAGCGGGAGGACTAACGAATGAGCAGTTCTTC
size: .; V: TRBV14; J: TRBJ1-1; length: 16; D: .; CDR3: CASSQGSGGPYTEAFF; DNA: TGTGCCAGCAGCCAAGGGTCCGGGGGGCCTTACACTGAAGCTTTCTTT
size: .; V: TRBV9; J: TRBJ2-3; length: 16; D: .; CDR3: CASSVDQGRGEDTQYF; DNA: TGTGCCAGCAGCGTAGATCAGGGCCGTGGTGAAGATACGCAGTATTTT
size: once; V: TRBV30; J: TRBJ1-4; length: 13; D: TRBD1; CDR3: CAWWEGQGRKLFF; DNA: TGTGCCTGGTGGGAGGGACAGGGGCGAAAACTGTTTTTT
size: few; V: TRBV27; J: TRBJ2-7; length: 15; D: .; CDR3: CASQSGGGRNYEQYF; DNA: TGTGCCAGCCAGAGTGGAGGCGGAAGAAACTACGAGCAGTACTTC
size: few; V: TRBV27; J: TRBJ2-4; length: 20; D: TRBD2; CDR3: CASSEGLAGVGEKAKNIQYF; DNA: TGTGCCAGCAGCGAAGGACTAGCGGGAGTAGGGGAGAAAGCCAAAAACATTCAGTACTTC
size: .; V: TRBV5-6; J: TRBJ1-6; length: 14; D: TRBD1; CDR3: CASSFRQGESPLHF; DNA: TGTGCCAGCAGCTTCCGACAGGGAGAATCACCCCTCCACTTT
size: .; V: TRBV28; J: TRBJ1-6; length: 13; D: TRBD1; CDR3: CASTRQGPPPLHF; DNA: TGTGCCAGCACTCGACAGGGTCCTCCACCCCTCCACTTT
size: .; V: TRBV3-1/TRBV3-2; J: TRBJ2-3; length: 15; D: TRBD2; CDR3: CASSQAKRERDTQYF; DNA: TGTGCCAGCAGCCAAGCTAAGCGGGAGAGAGATACGCAGTATTTT
size: .; V: TRBV5-1; J: TRBJ1-2; length: 17; D: .; CDR3: CASSSELPPSFNYGYTF; DNA: TGCGCCAGCAGTTCGGAGTTACCCCCGTCTTTTAACTATGGCTACACCTTC
size: .; V: TRBV19; J: TRBJ2-2; length: 14; D: TRBD1; CDR3: CASGGQGVGGELFF; DNA: TGTGCCAGTGGGGGACAGGGTGTCGGCGGGGAGCTGTTTTTT
size: .; V: TRBV27; J: TRBJ1-2; length: 17; D: TRBD1; CDR3: CASRPGQGAPPNYGYTF; DNA: TGTGCCAGCAGACCCGGACAGGGGGCACCGCCTAACTATGGCTACACCTTC
size: .; V: TRBV19; J: TRBJ1-5; length: 13; D: .; CDR3: CASSPDRNQPQHF; DNA: TGTGCCAGTAGTCCCGACAGGAATCAGCCCCAGCATTTT
size: .; V: TRBV7-9; J: TRBJ2-3; length: 12; D: .; CDR3: CASANSGGRQYF; DNA: TGTGCCAGCGCTAATAGTGGGGGGAGGCAGTATTTT
size: .; V: TRBV11-2; J: TRBJ1-1; length: 14; D: .; CDR3: CASSLAGGLRSAFF; DNA: TGTGCCAGCAGCTTAGCGGGGGGTTTGAGATCAGCTTTCTTT
size: .; V: TRBV7-9; J: TRBJ1-1; length: 13; D: .; CDR3: CASSPQGLTEAFF; DNA: TGTGCCAGCAGTCCTCAGGGGCTCACTGAAGCTTTCTTT
size: .; V: TRBV7-9; J: TRBJ2-3; length: 15; D: TRBD1; CDR3: CASSSDRESADTQYF; DNA: TGTGCCAGCAGCTCTGACAGGGAATCGGCAGATACGCAGTATTTT
size: once; V: TRBV28; J: TRBJ1-3; length: 15; D: TRBD1; CDR3: CASTLWGQEGVTIYF; DNA: TGTGCCAGCACCCTTTGGGGACAGGAAGGAGTCACCATATATTTT
size: few; V: TRBV29-1; J: TRBJ2-3; length: 14; D: TRBD2; CDR3: CSVWGGTSTDTQYF; DNA: TGCAGCGTCTGGGGGGGGACTAGCACAGATACGCAGTATTTT
size: .; V: TRBV15; J: TRBJ2-1; length: 15; D: .; CDR3: CATSRDPGEYNEQFF; DNA: TGTGCCACCAGCAGAGATCCTGGGGAGTACAATGAGCAGTTCTTC
size: .; V: TRBV19; J: TRBJ1-1; length: 16; D: .; CDR3: CASSSPGGRMNTEAFF; DNA: TGTGCCAGTAGTAGCCCCGGTGGCAGGATGAACACTGAAGCTTTCTTT
size: .; V: TRBV7-2; J: TRBJ1-5; length: 15; D: TRBD1; CDR3: CASSFTGGANQPQHF; DNA: TGTGCCAGCAGCTTTACAGGGGGGGCTAATCAGCCCCAGCATTTT
size: .; V: TRBV28; J: TRBJ1-2; length: 13; D: .; CDR3: CASSADGYRGYTF; DNA: TGTGCCAGCAGTGCGGACGGGTACAGGGGCTACACCTTC
size: .; V: TRBV9; J: TRBJ1-3; length: 15; D: .; CDR3: CASTPLGVSGNTIYF; DNA: TGTGCCAGCACCCCCTTAGGGGTCTCTGGAAACACCATATATTTT
size: .; V: TRBV30; J: TRBJ1-2; length: 13; D: TRBD1; CDR3: CARGQGEYYGYTF; DNA: TGTGCCAGGGGACAGGGGGAATATTACGGCTACACCTTC
size: once; V: TRBV6-5; J: TRBJ2-5; length: 15; D: .; CDR3: CASIYLQGNTETQYF; DNA: TGTGCCAGCATATACTTACAGGGTAATACGGAGACCCAGTACTTC
size: .; V: TRBV2; J: TRBJ2-1; length: 11; D: .; CDR3: CASSVPDEQFF; DNA: TGTGCCAGCAGTGTTCCCGATGAGCAGTTCTTC
size: .; V: TRBV5-1; J: TRBJ1-2; length: 15; D: TRBD1; CDR3: CASSPQTGGSYGYTF; DNA: TGCGCCAGCAGCCCCCAAACAGGGGGGAGCTATGGCTACACCTTC
size: many; V: TRBV9; J: TRBJ2-6; length: 17; D: TRBD2; CDR3: CASSPRAGESGANVLTF; DNA: TGTGCCAGCAGCCCCCGGGCGGGAGAGTCTGGGGCCAACGTCCTGACTTTC
size: .; V: TRBV2; J: TRBJ2-3; length: 15; D: TRBD2; CDR3: CASHRTSGGPDTQYF; DNA: TGTGCCAGCCATCGGACTAGCGGGGGCCCAGATACGCAGTATTTT
size: .; V: TRBV24-1; J: TRBJ2-2; length: 15; D: .; CDR3: CATSDLTTNTGELFF; DNA: TGTGCCACCAGTGATTTGACTACAAACACCGGGGAGCTGTTTTTT
size: .; V: TRBV20-1; J: TRBJ1-2; length: 15; D: TRBD1; CDR3: CSASEQGSGYYGYTF; DNA: TGCAGTGCTAGTGAACAGGGGTCTGGTTACTATGGCTACACCTTC
size: .; V: TRBV2; J: TRBJ2-7; length: 15; D: TRBD2; CDR3: CASRPLAGASFEQYF; DNA: TGTGCCAGCAGACCCTTAGCGGGAGCAAGTTTCGAGCAGTACTTC
size: .; V: TRBV3-1/TRBV3-2; J: TRBJ1-3; length: 17; D: .; CDR3: CASTPLKTGPFGNTIYF; DNA: TGTGCCAGCACCCCCCTAAAGACAGGACCGTTTGGAAACACCATATATTTT
size: .; V: TRBV7-2; J: TRBJ2-5; length: 19; D: TRBD2; CDR3: CASSLEAPSGRPRQETQYF; DNA: TGTGCCAGCAGCTTAGAGGCGCCTAGCGGGAGGCCTCGACAAGAGACCCAGTACTTC